This paragraph covers one T cell receptor (beta chain) sequence. Trimming took 0 bases from V and 4 from J, leaving 15 bases between them. Germline CDR1 reads SGHAT; CDR2 reads FQNNGV. The CDR3 loop spans 16 amino acids. Cohorts were determined from participant-reported clinical history. Two negative PCRs, clearance, or symptom resolution were required of recovered Cohort 3 donors. This entry belongs to a study of blood T cell repertoires in COVID-19. As for the study in general: In each case, the material was cDNA or gDNA derived from T cells, B-cell-depleted T cells, or PBMCs.

Under the authors' procedure: Using reference gene primer amplification, nucleated cell counts were estimated. This table comes from immunoSEQ multiplex PCR, and its TCRdb copy is limited to in-frame clones, with some not included. V, J and clone size derive from that table, while D and trimming were established from the DNA sequence. The table lists a few hundred thousand clones, around 90% of them singletons. The chain uses TRBV11-2 and TRBJ1-1; D not resolved. The TCR comes from a man aged 18 to 29 who had recovered from COVID-19. The sequencing sample was made of PBMCs or T cells enriched from blood (not recorded which). The CDR3 here is CASSLEPPREGTEAFF. CDR3 in DNA: TGTGCCAGCAGCTTAGAGCCTCCCCGGGAAGGCACTGAAGCTTTCTTT.